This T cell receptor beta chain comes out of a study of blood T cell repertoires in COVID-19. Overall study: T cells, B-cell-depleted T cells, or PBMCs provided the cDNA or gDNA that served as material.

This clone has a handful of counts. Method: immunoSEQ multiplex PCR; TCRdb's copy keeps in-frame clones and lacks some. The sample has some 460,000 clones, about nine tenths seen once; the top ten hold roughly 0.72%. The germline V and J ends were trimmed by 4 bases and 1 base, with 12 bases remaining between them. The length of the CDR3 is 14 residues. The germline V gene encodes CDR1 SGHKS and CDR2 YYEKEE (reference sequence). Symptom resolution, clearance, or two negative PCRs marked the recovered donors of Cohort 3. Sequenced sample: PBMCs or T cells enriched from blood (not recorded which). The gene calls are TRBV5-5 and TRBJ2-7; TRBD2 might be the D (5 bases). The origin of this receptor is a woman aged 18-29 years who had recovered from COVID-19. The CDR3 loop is CASSDGLGSYEQYF. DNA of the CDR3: TGTGCCAGCAGCGACGGACTGGGGTCCTACGAGCAGTACTTC. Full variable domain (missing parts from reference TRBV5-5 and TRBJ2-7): DAGVTQSPTHLIKTRGQQVTLRCSPISGHKSVSWYQQVLGQGPQFIFQYYEKEERGRGNFPDRFSARQFPNYSSELNVNALLLGDSALYLCASSDGLGSYEQYFGPGTRLTVT.